The present entry profiles one T cell receptor beta chain with its context. Antigen specificity is unknown. This PCR relied on a set of 60 Vbeta primers and 13 Jbeta primers. Method: immunoSEQ multiplex PCR; TCRdb's copy keeps in-frame clones and lacks some. Of 90,000 to 110,000 clones detected, roughly 79% appear once; the ten largest clones hold under 1.5%. This entry is derived from a study of cytomegalovirus exposure and HLA in healthy donors. Overall study findings and caveats: CMV serostatus was the only immune exposure information that was available.

The origin of this receptor is a man aged 40-49 years in good health and CMV-seronegative. The specimen sequenced was PBMCs.

The CDR3: CASSPPGTSNQPQHF. The DNA for the CDR3 is TGTGCCAGCTCACCACCGGGCACCAGCAATCAGCCCCAGCATTTT. The V call is TRBV18, the J call TRBJ1-5; D is uncertain. This CDR3 region has 15 residues. The germline V gene encodes CDR1 KGHSH and CDR2 LQKENI. Trimming removed 0 bases at V and 1 base at J, with 7 bases between. Full variable domain (outside the CDR3, taken from reference TRBV18 and TRBJ1-5): NAGVMQNPRHLVRRRGQEARLRCSPMKGHSHVYWYRQLPEEGLKFMVYLQKENIIDESGMPKERFSAEFPKEGPSILRIQQVVRGDSAAYFCASSPPGTSNQPQHFGDGTRLSIL.